Listed below are T cell receptor beta chains from one sample, sequenced in a study of blood T cells in healthy people across ages. MiXCR, run by TCRdb on the 5' RACE reads, gives a single entry per CDR3 protein. The sample carries about 1.1 million distinct CDR3 sequences, roughly two fifths recorded once. Sequences were obtained from blood. The source is a man aged 18 to 29 in good health. Both conserved end residues are part of each CDR3. Each record gives: D gene, V gene, J gene, clone size, CDR3 DNA, CDR3 protein. The D gene is left open where the match is weak. Only some rows state a clone size, as once, few, many or a class for expanded clones.

D gene: TRBD1
V gene: TRBV6-2/TRBV6-3
J gene: TRBJ1-5
clone size: .
CDR3 DNA: TGTGCCAGCAGTTACCATCAGGGGGTCAATCAGCCCCAGCATTTT
CDR3 protein: CASSYHQGVNQPQHF

D gene: .
V gene: TRBV6-5
J gene: TRBJ1-2
clone size: .
CDR3 DNA: TGTGCCAGCAGTGGACACAGGGTAGGGAACTATGGCTACACCTTC
CDR3 protein: CASSGHRVGNYGYTF

D gene: .
V gene: TRBV12-3/TRBV12-4
J gene: TRBJ2-1
clone size: few
CDR3 DNA: TGTGCCAGCACCTCCATACACAATGAGCAGTTCTTC
CDR3 protein: CASTSIHNEQFF

D gene: .
V gene: TRBV4-3
J gene: TRBJ1-2
clone size: few
CDR3 DNA: TGCGCCAGCAGCCAAGTCCCCCAAGATGTCGCCTATGGCTACACCTTC
CDR3 protein: CASSQVPQDVAYGYTF

D gene: .
V gene: TRBV21-1
J gene: TRBJ2-5
clone size: .
CDR3 DNA: TGTGCCAGCAGCAAACCGGGGTTTTACCAAGAGGCCCAGTACTTC
CDR3 protein: CASSKPGFYQEAQYF

D gene: .
V gene: TRBV4-2
J gene: TRBJ2-3
clone size: many
CDR3 DNA: TGTGCCAGCAGCCAAGACCTGACTAGCACAGATACGCAGTATTTT
CDR3 protein: CASSQDLTSTDTQYF

D gene: .
V gene: TRBV27
J gene: TRBJ1-1
clone size: .
CDR3 DNA: TGTGCCAGCACCCCCCTCTCGGGTTCGGTCACTGAAGCTTTCTTT
CDR3 protein: CASTPLSGSVTEAFF

D gene: .
V gene: TRBV19
J gene: TRBJ2-5
clone size: .
CDR3 DNA: TGTGCCAGTAGTATAGGGGGCGCCAATGAGCAGTACTTC
CDR3 protein: CASSIGGANEQYF

D gene: TRBD1
V gene: TRBV5-1
J gene: TRBJ1-2
clone size: .
CDR3 DNA: TGCGCCAGCAGCTCCTTGACAGGGGGCGATGGCTACACCTTC
CDR3 protein: CASSSLTGGDGYTF

D gene: .
V gene: TRBV13
J gene: TRBJ2-7
clone size: few
CDR3 DNA: TGTGCCAGCAGCTTTGAAGGGGATGAGCAGTACTTC
CDR3 protein: CASSFEGDEQYF